One sample yielded the 26 T cell receptor beta chains listed below, sequenced in a study of spatial heterogeneity in lung cancer. These receptors have no identified antigens. TCRdb re-derived calls from the 5' RACE reads in MiXCR, one entry per CDR3 protein. Among around 11,000 distinct CDR3 sequences, around 7.9% were seen once, and the ten largest hold roughly 22%. Noted time point: sample taken at primary tumor resection. Findings of the study overall: Tumoral mutation counts were tracked by counts of expanded intratumoral alpha and beta TCRs.

This specimen was lung tumor tissue, taken at surgery. The receptor set was obtained from a female donor with early-stage non-small cell lung cancer.

This clonotype appeared many times. Since it is a stray read in a library aimed at alpha chains, this beta chain has a size that is not meaningful. The CDR3 DNA is TGTGCCAGCAGCCAAGACGACCAGCCCCAGCATTTT. Encoded protein: CASSQDDQPQHF. The V and J genes are TRBV3-1 and TRBJ1-5; no reliable D call. The germline V gene has CDR1 LGHDT and CDR2 YNNKEL (reference sequence). V lost 0 bases and J lost 7, with 4 bases in between. There are 12 residues in the CDR3.

This clonotype has at least ten counts. This beta chain came through as a stray read in a library set up for alpha chains, and its size says little. The V and J genes are TRBV11-2 and TRBJ2-5; unclear D gene. The CDR3 has 14 amino acids. Deletions cut 10 bases from V and 4 bases from J, with 19 bases between. Germline loops: CDR1 SGHAT, CDR2 FQNNGV. CDR3 sequence: CATDTFVNPETQYF. Here the CDR3 DNA reads TGTGCCACCGACACGTTTGTAAATCCAGAGACCCAGTACTTC.

With respect to this clonotype: This beta chain represents an off-target read in a library built for alpha chains; its size is of limited meaning. The chain has TRBV20-1 and TRBJ2-5; D could derive from TRBD1 or TRBD2 (5 bases each). CDR1 DFQATT and CDR2 SNEGSKA come from the germline V gene (reference sequence). The CDR3 contains 15 residues. Trimming left V 3 bases short and J 5 bases short, with 19 bases between. The CDR3 loop is CSARSPAPGRETQYF. CDR3 DNA: TGCAGTGCTAGGTCGCCCGCTCCGGGACGGGAGACCCAGTACTTC.

This clonotype appeared many times. The library was prepared for alpha chains; this beta chain is a stray read, so its frequency means little. The rearrangement uses TRBV6-5 and TRBJ1-6; D is possibly TRBD1 (6 bases). The V gene's germline CDR1 is MNHEY and CDR2 SVGAGI. Trimming cost V 7 bases and J 14 bases, with 15 bases left between them. The CDR3 totals 12 residues. CDR3 amino acids: CASTQPGASLHF. In nucleotides, the CDR3 is TGTGCCAGCACTCAGCCAGGGGCATCCCTCCACTTT.

This clonotype was found many times. This beta chain lies outside the target of a library built for alpha chains; its clone size means little. This chain uses TRBV7-2 with TRBJ2-5, with D perhaps being TRBD1 or TRBD2 (5 bases each). V gave up 5 bases and J gave up 5 bases, with 18 bases separating them. The length of the CDR3 is 15 residues. CDR1 and CDR2 from the germline V gene are SGHTA and FQGNSA. CDR3 nucleotides: TGTGCCAGCAGCGGCCGGGACGGCGCCGGGGAGACCCAGTACTTC. Protein sequence: CASSGRDGAGETQYF.

This clonotype was detected many times. Being off target in a library aimed at alpha chains, this beta chain has a size of little meaning. The chain couples TRBV10-3 to TRBJ2-3; weak D call: TRBD2 (6 bases). The CDR3 extends over 12 amino acids. Per germline, CDR1 ENHRY and CDR2 SYGVKD. V was shortened by 5 bases and J by 5 bases, with 8 bases between the two germline ends. The CDR3 DNA sequence: TGTGCCATCAGTTGGAGGGGAGATACGCAGTATTTT. It specifies CAISWRGDTQYF.

This clonotype was seen ten or more times. Because this beta chain is a stray read in a library intended to capture alpha chains, its abundance should not be given much weight. The V gene is TRBV7-8, the J gene TRBJ2-1; D is unclear. Trimming stripped 3 bases from V and 4 bases from J, with 13 bases between. The germline CDR1 and CDR2 sequences are SGHVS and FQNEAQ. The CDR3 spans 15 residues. CDR3 nucleotides: TGTGCCAGCAGCTTCCCAAAAAACTTATACAATGAGCAGTTCTTC. Its protein is CASSFPKNLYNEQFF.

This clonotype was counted many times. The size of this beta chain means little, since it is a stray read in a library made for alpha chains. The CDR3 reads CSAKRVRGLLGEQYF. The CDR3 coding sequence is TGCAGTGCTAAGCGCGTCCGGGGACTGCTCGGCGAGCAGTACTTC. This rearrangement joins TRBV20-1 to TRBJ2-7; a weak D match, TRBD2 (6 bases). From germline, CDR1 is DFQATT and CDR2 SNEGSKA (reference sequence). The CDR3 covers 15 residues. Deletions cut 4 bases from V and 6 bases from J, with 22 bases between.

This clonotype was seen repeatedly, ten times or more. As an off-target read in a library built for alpha chains, this beta chain has a frequency of little significance. The V gene is TRBV5-4, the J gene TRBJ1-1, with TRBD1 matching 7 bases. V shed 4 bases and J 0 bases; nucleotides not matched to a gene: 6. This CDR3 has 15 residues. Germline loops: CDR1 SGHNT, CDR2 YYREEE (reference sequence). The chain's CDR3 is CASSRRDRLNTEAFF. DNA of the CDR3: TGTGCCAGCAGCCGACGGGACAGATTGAACACTGAAGCTTTCTTT. The full variable domain, its missing parts supplied by reference TRBV5-4 and TRBJ1-1, is ETGVTQSPTHLIKTRGQQVTLRCSSQSGHNTVSWYQQALGQGPQFIFQYYREEENGRGNFPPRFSGLQFPNYSSELNVNALELDDSALYLCASSRRDRLNTEAFFGQGTRLTVV.

This clonotype was seen repeatedly, ten times or more. Because the library targeted alpha chains, this beta chain is an off-target read whose size means little. In nucleotides, the CDR3 is TGTGCCACCACTGTGGCGGGGGCCCCCCCCTCGGGTGAGACCCAGTACTTC. Residues: CATTVAGAPPSGETQYF. The chain is built from TRBV5-6 and TRBJ2-5, with a weak D call TRBD2 (7 bases). CDR3 length: 17 amino acids. Germline V gene lookup returns CDR1 SGHDT and CDR2 YYEEEE. V was pared by 9 bases and J by 5 bases, with 29 bases between. The whole variable domain, filled in from reference TRBV5-6 and TRBJ2-5, reads DAGVTQSPTHLIKTRGQQVTLRCSPKSGHDTVSWYQQALGQGPQFIFQYYEEEERQRGNFPDRFSGHQFPNYSSELNVNALLLGDSALYLCATTVAGAPPSGETQYFGPGTRLLVL.

This clonotype has ten or more counts. This beta chain appears as a stray read in a library generated for alpha chains; its size is not informative. CDR3 region: CASSPTRRPAEAFF. The CDR3 nucleotides read TGTGCCAGCAGCCCGACCAGGCGGCCCGCTGAAGCTTTCTTT. The rearrangement links TRBV7-2 to TRBJ1-1; D is uncertain. CDR3 length: 14 residues. Trimming pared 5 bases from V and 6 bases from J, leaving 16 bases between. Germline lookup yields CDR1 SGHTA and CDR2 FQGNSA.

About this clonotype itself: Within a library made for alpha chains, this beta chain is off target, and its count is uninformative. The J gene is TRBJ1-2, the V gene TRBV10-2; 8 bases map to TRBD1. The CDR3 has 19 amino acids. Germline V gives CDR1 WSHSY, CDR2 SAAADI. V gave up 2 bases and J gave up 3 bases; unmatched junction bases: 17. CDR3 sequence reads: CASSEQPRTGMKSDYGYTF. CDR3 in DNA: TGCGCCAGCAGTGAGCAACCCCGGACAGGGATGAAATCTGACTATGGCTACACCTTC.

This clonotype is medium-sized by share. This beta chain lies outside the target of a library built for alpha chains; its clone size means little. V gene TRBV4-2 combines with J gene TRBJ1-2; D might be TRBD1 (5 bases). The CDR3 runs 15 residues. Trimming removed 1 base at V and 4 bases at J, with 13 bases between. Germline lookup yields CDR1 LGHNA and CDR2 YNFKEQ. CDR3 sequence reads: CASSQGFGGGYGYTF. CDR3 in DNA: TGTGCCAGCAGCCAAGGGTTCGGGGGTGGCTATGGCTACACCTTC.

The sample holds a few counts of this clonotype. With the library built for alpha chains, this beta chain is off target and its frequency is not meaningful. V usage is TRBV5-6 and J usage is TRBJ2-7, with D possibly TRBD1 on 6 matching bases. The CDR3 is 15 residues long. V was clipped by 4 bases and J by 0 bases, with 14 bases between them. Germline lookup yields CDR1 SGHDT and CDR2 YYEEEE. CDR3 protein: CASSTIRGHSYEQYF. The CDR3 DNA follows: TGTGCCAGCAGCACGATCAGGGGACACTCCTACGAGCAGTACTTC.

The sample holds many counts of this clonotype. The library was built for alpha chains, so this beta chain is an off-target read and its size means little. The CDR3 nucleotides are TGTGCCAGCAGCCAAACAGGCAATCAGCCCCAGCATTTT. This codes for CASSQTGNQPQHF. The chain recombines TRBV7-3 with TRBJ1-5; D is ambiguous. Trimming left V 5 bases short and J 2 bases short, with 7 bases between. CDR1 is SGHTA, CDR2 FQGTGA, per germline. This CDR3 has 13 residues.

This clonotype was observed at least ten times. This beta chain turned up in a library designed for alpha chains; as an off-target read, its abundance says little. The chain is built from TRBV6-5 and TRBJ2-3; 7 bases are shared with TRBD1. The CDR3 contains 12 residues. Trimming took 8 bases from V and 1 from J; bases not matched to a gene: 0. Germline CDR1 reads MNHEY; CDR2 reads SVGAGI. The CDR3 coding sequence is TGTGCCAGCGGACAGGGCACAGATACGCAGTATTTT. Encoded protein: CASGQGTDTQYF.

This clonotype occurred many times. Little can be read into the size of this beta chain, an off-target read in a library designed for alpha chains. In DNA form, the CDR3 reads TGTGCCAGCAGCGTCGGACAGGGCCAAGAGACCCAGTACTTC. Protein product: CASSVGQGQETQYF. The chain employs TRBV9 and TRBJ2-5; 8 nucleotides agree with TRBD1. The germline V gene encodes CDR1 SGDLS and CDR2 YYNGEE. V dropped 2 bases and J dropped 1; count of bases not matched to a gene: 1. This CDR3 contains 14 residues.

Turning to this clonotype: Since it is a stray read in a library aimed at alpha chains, this beta chain has a size that is not meaningful. The chain employs TRBV5-4 and TRBJ1-2; D uncertain. Germline V gene sequence: CDR1 SGHNT, CDR2 YYREEE (reference sequence). Trimming shortened V by 4 bases and J by 3 bases, and 13 bases separated the two germline ends. CDR3 length equals 14 residues. The CDR3 protein is CASSASTEYYGYTF. The DNA for the CDR3 is TGTGCCAGCAGCGCGAGCACGGAGTACTATGGCTACACCTTC.

At least ten counts were recorded for this clonotype. Since the library was made to target alpha chains, this beta chain is a stray read and its abundance is not meaningful. The chain couples TRBV7-9 to TRBJ2-3; D may be TRBD2 (6 bases). V was pared by 1 base and J by 2 bases, with 19 bases between. Germline CDR1 is SEHNR and CDR2 is FQNEAQ (reference sequence). The CDR3 runs 18 residues. CDR3 region: CASSLDWRAGDPTDTQYF. The CDR3 DNA is TGTGCCAGCAGCTTAGACTGGCGAGCGGGCGACCCCACAGATACGCAGTATTTT.

In its sample, this clonotype was seen many times. The library was designed around alpha chains, so this beta chain is a stray read whose abundance carries little weight. The genes are TRBV28 and TRBJ1-2; 8 positions match TRBD1. The germline V gene encodes CDR1 MDHEN and CDR2 SYDVKM. CDR3 length: 13 residues. V was pared by 6 bases and J by 8 bases, with 8 bases of the junction left unmatched. The CDR3 bases are TGTGCCAGCAGCCCAGGGGGCGGGTGGGGCTACACCTTC. It is translated as CASSPGGGWGYTF.

This clonotype ranks as medium-sized. A library prepared for alpha chains yielded this beta chain as an off-target read; its size is of little meaning. The CDR3 DNA sequence: TGTGCCATCAGTGCCGGGGGCTACTACAATGAGCAGTTCTTC. It codes for CAISAGGYYNEQFF. The chain joins TRBV10-3 to TRBJ2-1; tentatively, D is TRBD1 or TRBD2 (6 bases each). Trimming removed 4 bases at V and 3 bases at J, with 10 bases between. CDR3 length: 14 amino acids. CDR1 and CDR2 (germline): ENHRY, SYGVKD.

This clonotype was found many times. As an off-target read in a library built for alpha chains, this beta chain has a frequency of little significance. The rearrangement joins TRBV18 to TRBJ2-5; TRBD2 aligns across 10 bases. Losses at the gene ends were 0 bases for V and 4 bases for J; bases not matched to a gene: 8. This CDR3 region has 17 residues. Looked up from germline, CDR1 is KGHSH and CDR2 is LQKENI. The CDR3 loop reads CASSPPSGGARGETQYF. The CDR3 DNA reads as TGTGCCAGCTCACCACCCAGCGGGGGGGCCCGGGGAGAGACCCAGTACTTC.

This clonotype is labeled as medium-sized (0.01 to 0.1%). Because this beta chain is a stray read in a library intended to capture alpha chains, its abundance should not be given much weight. The chain couples TRBV7-6 to TRBJ1-6; tentative D call: TRBD1 (5 bases). V lost 3 bases to trimming and J lost 11 bases, with 14 bases between them. Germline CDR1 reads SGHVS; CDR2 reads FNYEAQ. The CDR3 extends over 14 amino acids. CDR3 region: CASSFGGAGPPLHF. CDR3 coding DNA: TGTGCCAGCAGCTTCGGCGGGGCCGGGCCACCCCTCCACTTT.

This clonotype came up many times. In a library made to pick up alpha chains, this beta chain is a stray read with a size that means little. This chain joins TRBV4-2 and TRBJ2-3, with 8 bases that match TRBD1. The CDR3 is made up of 16 amino acids. Unmatched junction bases numbered 7, after V lost 3 bases and J lost 2 bases. The germline V gene encodes CDR1 LGHNA and CDR2 YNFKEQ. The chain's CDR3 is CASSQTGTGATDTQYF. Written as DNA, the CDR3 is TGTGCCAGCAGCCAGACCGGGACAGGCGCCACAGATACGCAGTATTTT.

This clonotype was detected a few times. The library was designed around alpha chains, so this beta chain is a stray read whose abundance carries little weight. This rearrangement joins TRBV18 to TRBJ1-5; 9 bases agree with TRBD1. CDR3 size: 16 residues. Germline V gene data show CDR1 as KGHSH and CDR2 as LQKENI. J was trimmed by 5 bases and V by 4 bases; bases with no gene match: 9. The CDR3 bases are TGTGCCAGCTCACTCTCGACAGGGGGTCGGGATCAGCCCCAGCATTTT. Its translation is CASSLSTGGRDQPQHF. Full variable domain (rest looked up from reference TRBV18 and TRBJ1-5): NAGVMQNPRHLVRRRGQEARLRCSPMKGHSHVYWYRQLPEEGLKFMVYLQKENIIDESGMPKERFSAEFPKEGPSILRIQQVVRGDSAAYFCASSLSTGGRDQPQHFGDGTRLSIL.

This clonotype was observed many times. The size of this beta chain means little, since it is a stray read in a library made for alpha chains. The DNA of the CDR3 is TGTGCCAGCAGCCAAGGGGGTTATGGCTATGGCTACACCTTC. Amino acid sequence: CASSQGGYGYGYTF. The V call is TRBV3-1, the J call TRBJ1-2; D uncertain. Trimming removed 1 base from V and 4 bases from J, with 10 bases in between. Germline CDR1 reads LGHDT; CDR2 reads YNNKEL (reference sequence). The CDR3 consists of 14 residues.